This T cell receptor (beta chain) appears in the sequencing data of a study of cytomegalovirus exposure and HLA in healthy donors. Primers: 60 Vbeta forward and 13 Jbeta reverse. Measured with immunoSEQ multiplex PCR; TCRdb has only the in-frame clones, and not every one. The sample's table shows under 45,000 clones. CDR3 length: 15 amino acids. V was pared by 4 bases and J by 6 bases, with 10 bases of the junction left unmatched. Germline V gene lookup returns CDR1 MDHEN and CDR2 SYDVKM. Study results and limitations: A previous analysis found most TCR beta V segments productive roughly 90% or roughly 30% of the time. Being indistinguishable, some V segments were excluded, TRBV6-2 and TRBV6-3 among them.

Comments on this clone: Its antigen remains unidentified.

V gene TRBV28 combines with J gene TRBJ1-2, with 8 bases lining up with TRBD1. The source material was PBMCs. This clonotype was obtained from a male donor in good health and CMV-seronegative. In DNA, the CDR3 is TGTGCCAGCAGTTCGTACGACAGGGGCCCACATGGCTACACCTTC. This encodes CASSSYDRGPHGYTF.